The T cell receptor beta chain described here comes from a study of response to subunit inactivated influenza vaccine. One entry per CDR3 protein, called by TCRdb with MiXCR from the RT-PCR reads. The sample has just under 550,000 distinct CDR3 sequences; approximately 22% are singletons. The germline CDR1 and CDR2 sequences are MNHEY and SVGEGT. After removal of 6 bases from V and 4 bases from J, the junction contained 7 bases not matched to a gene. The CDR3 covers 16 residues. This clonotype was observed many times. These same records also appear under a second study, on T cells expressing NK-cell markers. That work contributes: Template switching by 5'RACE with UMIs generated the TCR beta cDNA.

The source was CD4+ T cells sorted from PBMCs, collected about 12 days after vaccination. This receptor was identified in a man over 45 who received an inactivated influenza vaccine. The chain links TRBV6-2 or TRBV6-3 to TRBJ2-2; 11 nucleotides agree with TRBD2. The CDR3 DNA reads as TGTGCCAGCAGGCCTAGCGGGAGGAAAGCCACCGGGGAGCTGTTTTTT. Translation: CASRPSGRKATGELFF.